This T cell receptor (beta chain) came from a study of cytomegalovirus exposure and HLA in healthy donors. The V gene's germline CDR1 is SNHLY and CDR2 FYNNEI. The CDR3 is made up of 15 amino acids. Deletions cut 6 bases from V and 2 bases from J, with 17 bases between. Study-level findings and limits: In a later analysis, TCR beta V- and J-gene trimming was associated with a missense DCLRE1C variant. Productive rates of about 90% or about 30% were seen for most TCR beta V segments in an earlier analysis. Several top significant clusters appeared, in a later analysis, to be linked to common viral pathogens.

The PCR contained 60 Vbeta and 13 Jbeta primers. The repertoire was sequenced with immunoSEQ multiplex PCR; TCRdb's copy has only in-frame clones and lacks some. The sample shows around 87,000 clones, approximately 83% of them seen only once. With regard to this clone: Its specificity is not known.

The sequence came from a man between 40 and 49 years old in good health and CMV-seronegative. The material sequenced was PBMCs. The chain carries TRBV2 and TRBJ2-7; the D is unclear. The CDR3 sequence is CASRPTEPPTYEQYF. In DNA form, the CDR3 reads TGTGCCAGCAGACCCACAGAACCACCCACCTACGAGCAGTACTTC.